The 2 T cell receptor beta chains presented below share a single source sample, sequenced in a study of blood T cell repertoires in COVID-19. Only in-frame clones appear in the TCRdb table, and some are missing; sequencing was by immunoSEQ multiplex PCR. The repertoire includes 150,000 to 200,000 clones, roughly 90% of them detected once, and about 6.3% sits in the top ten. Sample: PBMCs or T cells enriched from blood (not recorded which). The receptors shown here come from a woman between 45 and 65 years old who had recovered from COVID-19.

The V and J genes are TRBV19 and TRBJ1-1; weak D call: TRBD1 (5 bases). Trimming left V 5 bases short and J 0 bases short, with 13 bases between. The germline gives CDR1 LNHDA, CDR2 SQIVND (reference sequence). The CDR3 contains 15 residues. Here the CDR3 DNA reads TGTGCCAGTAGTTTCCGGCGACAGATGAACACTGAAGCTTTCTTT. Protein: CASSFRRQMNTEAFF.

The chain uses TRBV27 and TRBJ2-7, with TRBD1 matching over 7 bases. In germline, CDR1 is MNHEY, CDR2 SMNVEV (reference sequence). The CDR3 runs to 13 residues. V lost 6 bases to trimming and J lost 1 base; unmatched junction nucleotides: 3. CDR3 region: CASSPGQSYEQYF. CDR3 nucleotides: TGTGCCAGCAGCCCGGGACAGTCCTACGAGCAGTACTTC.